Listed below are T cell receptor beta chains from one sample, sequenced in a study of CD8 T cells in ankylosing spondylitis. TCRdb re-called the 5' RACE reads with MiXCR, one entry per CDR3 protein. The sample consists of some 840,000 distinct CDR3 sequences, around 11% of them appearing once. The sample taken for sequencing was blood, either unsorted or a sorted T cell fraction (not recorded which). The receptor source for this set is a male donor with ankylosing spondylitis. The CDR3 runs from the conserved cysteine through the conserved F or W. D genes are given only for firm matches. Only part of the rows carry a size: once, few, many, or a class if the clone is expanded.

v_call	d_call	j_call	clone_size	cdr3_nt	cdr3_aa
TRBV27	.	TRBJ2-1	few	TGTGCCAGCAGTTTAGCGACTCGGCCGTACAATGAGCAGTTCTTC	CASSLATRPYNEQFF
TRBV18	.	TRBJ2-6	few	TGTGCCAGCTCACCCCGCTCAACCTCTGGGGCCAACGTCCTGACTTTC	CASSPRSTSGANVLTF
TRBV6-1	TRBD2	TRBJ2-1	few	TGTGCCAGCAGCCCTGAACTAGCGGGAGGGGTTCGGATCAATGAGCAGTTCTTC	CASSPELAGGVRINEQFF
TRBV5-1	.	TRBJ1-2	few	TGCGCCAGCAGCTTGGAAAGCGGCTACACCTTC	CASSLESGYTF
TRBV6-5	TRBD2	TRBJ2-7	.	TGTGCCAGCAGGGCCCGGCGGGGGTTCTACGAGCAGTACTTC	CASRARRGFYEQYF
TRBV3-1	.	TRBJ2-3	few	TGTGCCAGCACCCAGACAGCCACCACAGATACGCAGTATTTT	CASTQTATTDTQYF
TRBV9	.	TRBJ2-7	many	TGTGCCAGCAGCGTAGCAGGGTCCTACGAGCAGTACTTC	CASSVAGSYEQYF
TRBV20-1	TRBD2	TRBJ2-1	many	TGCAGTGCTACTATCGGTGGGCGGGGGAGTTTAAGCTCCTACAATGAGCAGTTCTTC	CSATIGGRGSLSSYNEQFF
TRBV5-1	TRBD2	TRBJ2-3	few	TGCGCCAGCAAGGACGGGGGGGCCTCAGATACGCAGTATTTT	CASKDGGASDTQYF
TRBV11-2	TRBD1	TRBJ2-7	.	TGTGCCAGCAGCCCCCGCCCCGACAGGGCCAACGAGCAGTACTTC	CASSPRPDRANEQYF
TRBV6-1	.	TRBJ2-1	few	TGTGCCAGCAGCAAACAGGGTGGAAGTGGGGGTGAGCAGTTCTTC	CASSKQGGSGGEQFF
TRBV7-2	.	TRBJ1-2	few	TGTGCCAGCAGCTTTCCCAGGGAGGGCTATGGCTACACCTTC	CASSFPREGYGYTF
TRBV5-5	.	TRBJ1-2	many	TGTGCCAGCAGCTTGGATCGCACCCTAATGCGGGGCTACACCTTC	CASSLDRTLMRGYTF
TRBV4-2	TRBD1	TRBJ2-3	.	TGTGCCAGCAGCCAAGAAAGGGACAGGGTTGCGTATTTT	CASSQERDRVAYF
TRBV29-1	.	TRBJ2-2	many	TGCAGCGTTGAACGGGGCGGCCCCGGGGAGCTGTTTTTT	CSVERGGPGELFF
TRBV11-2	TRBD2	TRBJ2-7	few	TGTGCCAGCAGCACCGGACTAGCGTACTACGAGCAGTACTTC	CASSTGLAYYEQYF
TRBV5-1	.	TRBJ2-4	.	TGCGCCAGCAGTAACGGCCCTCTTTGGCACATTCAGTACTTC	CASSNGPLWHIQYF
TRBV5-1	.	TRBJ1-5	.	TGCGCCAGCAGCTTGGCGGCAGGGCTCAATCAGCCCCAGCATTTT	CASSLAAGLNQPQHF
TRBV6-2/TRBV6-3	.	TRBJ2-3	.	TGTGCCAGCAGGCGACGGATTTTGGAGACAGATACGCAGTATTTT	CASRRRILETDTQYF
TRBV6-2/TRBV6-3	.	TRBJ2-2	many	TGTGCCAGCAGTTACAGGACCGACGCCGGGGAGCTGTTTTTT	CASSYRTDAGELFF